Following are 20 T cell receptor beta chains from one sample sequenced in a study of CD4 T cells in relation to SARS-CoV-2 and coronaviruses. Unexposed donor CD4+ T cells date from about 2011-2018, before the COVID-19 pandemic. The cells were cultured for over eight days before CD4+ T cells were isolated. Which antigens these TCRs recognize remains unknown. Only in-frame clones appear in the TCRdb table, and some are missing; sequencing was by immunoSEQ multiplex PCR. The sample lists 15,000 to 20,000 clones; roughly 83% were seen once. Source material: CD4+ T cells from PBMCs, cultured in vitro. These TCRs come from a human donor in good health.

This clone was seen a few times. The DNA for the CDR3 is TGTGCCAGCAGCTTATCCGGAAACACTGAAGCTTTCTTT. Its translation: CASSLSGNTEAFF. V is TRBV7-6 and J is TRBJ1-1; D is unresolved. Germline V gives CDR1 SGHVS, CDR2 FNYEAQ. The V end lost 2 bases, the J end lost 2 bases, and 6 bases lay between the germline ends. The CDR3 loop spans 13 amino acids.

The CDR3 here is CAISETSSGGALGEQFF. The CDR3 DNA sequence: TGTGCCATCAGTGAGACCAGCAGCGGGGGGGCATTGGGTGAGCAGTTCTTC. The genes are TRBV10-3 and TRBJ2-1, with 10 bases fitting TRBD2. This CDR3 region has 17 residues. CDR1 and CDR2 from the germline V gene are ENHRY and SYGVKD. J lost 9 bases, V lost 2 bases, and 13 bases had no gene match.

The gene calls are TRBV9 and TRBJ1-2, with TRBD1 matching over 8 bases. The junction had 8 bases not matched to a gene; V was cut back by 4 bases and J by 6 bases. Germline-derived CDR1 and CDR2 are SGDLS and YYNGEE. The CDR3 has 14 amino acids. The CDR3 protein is CASSNPGGVNGYTF. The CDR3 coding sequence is TGTGCCAGCAGCAATCCAGGGGGCGTGAATGGCTACACCTTC.

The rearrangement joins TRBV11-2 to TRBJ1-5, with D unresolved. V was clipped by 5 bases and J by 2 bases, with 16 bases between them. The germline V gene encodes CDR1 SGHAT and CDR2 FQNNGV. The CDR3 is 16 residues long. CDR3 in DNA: TGTGCCAGCAGCCTCTCCACCCTAGGTGGCAATCAGCCCCAGCATTTT. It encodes CASSLSTLGGNQPQHF.

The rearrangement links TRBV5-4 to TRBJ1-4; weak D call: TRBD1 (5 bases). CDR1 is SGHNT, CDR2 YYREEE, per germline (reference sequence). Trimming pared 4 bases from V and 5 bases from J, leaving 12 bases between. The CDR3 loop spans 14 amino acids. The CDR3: CASSPGGGNEKLFF. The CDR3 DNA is TGTGCCAGCAGCCCTGGGGGGGGGAATGAAAAACTGTTTTTT.

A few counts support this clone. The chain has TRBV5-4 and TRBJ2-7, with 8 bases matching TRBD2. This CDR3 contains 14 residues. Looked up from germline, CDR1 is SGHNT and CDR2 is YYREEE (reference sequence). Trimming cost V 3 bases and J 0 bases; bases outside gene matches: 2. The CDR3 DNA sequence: TGTGCCAGCAGCTCGGGGGGGAGCTCCTACGAGCAGTACTTC. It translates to CASSSGGSSYEQYF.

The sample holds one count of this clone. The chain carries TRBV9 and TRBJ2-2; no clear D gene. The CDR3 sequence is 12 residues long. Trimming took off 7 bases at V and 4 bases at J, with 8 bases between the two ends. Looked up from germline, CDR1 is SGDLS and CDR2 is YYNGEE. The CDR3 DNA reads TGTGCCAGCGGCAGATTCACCGGGGAGCTGTTTTTT. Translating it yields CASGRFTGELFF.

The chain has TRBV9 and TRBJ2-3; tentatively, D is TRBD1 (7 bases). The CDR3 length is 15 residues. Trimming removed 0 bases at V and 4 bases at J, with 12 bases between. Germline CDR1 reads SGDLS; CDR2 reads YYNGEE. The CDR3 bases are TGTGCCAGCAGCGTAGTCGCAGGGGGGTCAGATACGCAGTATTTT. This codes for CASSVVAGGSDTQYF. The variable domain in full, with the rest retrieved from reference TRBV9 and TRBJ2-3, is DSGVTQTPKHLITATGQRVTLRCSPRSGDLSVYWYQQSLDQGLQFLIQYYNGEERAKGNILERFSAQQFPDLHSELNLSSLELGDSALYFCASSVVAGGSDTQYFGPGTRLTVL.

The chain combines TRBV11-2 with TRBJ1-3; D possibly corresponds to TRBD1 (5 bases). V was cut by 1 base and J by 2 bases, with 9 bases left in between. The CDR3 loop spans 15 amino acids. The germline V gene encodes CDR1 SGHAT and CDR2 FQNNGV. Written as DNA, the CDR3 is TGTGCCAGCAGCTTAGTGGCAGGGACTGGAAACACCATATATTTT. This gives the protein CASSLVAGTGNTIYF.

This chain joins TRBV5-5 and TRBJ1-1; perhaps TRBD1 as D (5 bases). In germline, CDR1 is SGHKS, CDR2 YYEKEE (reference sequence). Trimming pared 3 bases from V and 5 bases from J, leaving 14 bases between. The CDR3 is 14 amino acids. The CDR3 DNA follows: TGTGCCAGCAGCTCCGGGACGGCCGGTACTGAAGCTTTCTTT. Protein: CASSSGTAGTEAFF.

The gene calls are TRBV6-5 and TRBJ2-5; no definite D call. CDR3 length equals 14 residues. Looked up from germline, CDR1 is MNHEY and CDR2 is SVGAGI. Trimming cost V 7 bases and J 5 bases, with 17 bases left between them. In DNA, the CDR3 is TGTGCCAGCAACAGACCGACCGGCGCGGAGACCCAGTACTTC. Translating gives CASNRPTGAETQYF.

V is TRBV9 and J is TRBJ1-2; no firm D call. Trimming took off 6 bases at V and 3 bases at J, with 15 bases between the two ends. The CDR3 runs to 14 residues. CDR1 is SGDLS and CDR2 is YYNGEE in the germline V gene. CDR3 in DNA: TGTGCCAGCAACCGGGTCCCAGGAGACTATGGCTACACCTTC. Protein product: CASNRVPGDYGYTF.

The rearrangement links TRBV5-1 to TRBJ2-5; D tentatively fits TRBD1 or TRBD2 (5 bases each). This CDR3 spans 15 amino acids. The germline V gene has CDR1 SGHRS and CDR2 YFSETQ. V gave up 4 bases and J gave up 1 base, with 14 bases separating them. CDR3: CASSPTWGFQETQYF. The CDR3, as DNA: TGCGCCAGCAGCCCCACATGGGGGTTCCAAGAGACCCAGTACTTC.

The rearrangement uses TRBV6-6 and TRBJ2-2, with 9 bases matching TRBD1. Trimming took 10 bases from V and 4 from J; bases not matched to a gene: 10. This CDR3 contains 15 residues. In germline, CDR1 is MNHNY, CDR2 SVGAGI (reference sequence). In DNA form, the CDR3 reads TGTGCCATCAACCCGGGACAGGGCCTCACCGGGGAGCTGTTTTTT. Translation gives CAINPGQGLTGELFF.

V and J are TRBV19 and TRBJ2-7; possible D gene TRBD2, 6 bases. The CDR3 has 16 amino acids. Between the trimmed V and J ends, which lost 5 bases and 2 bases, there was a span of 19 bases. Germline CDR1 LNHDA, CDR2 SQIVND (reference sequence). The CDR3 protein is CASSSGPGLEPYEQYF. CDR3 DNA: TGTGCCAGTAGTTCGGGGCCGGGACTCGAACCCTACGAGCAGTACTTC.

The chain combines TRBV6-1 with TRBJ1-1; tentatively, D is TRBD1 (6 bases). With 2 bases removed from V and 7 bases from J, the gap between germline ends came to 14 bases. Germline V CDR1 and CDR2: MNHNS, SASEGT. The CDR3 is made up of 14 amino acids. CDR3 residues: CASSEFSGTIEAFF. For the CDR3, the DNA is TGTGCCAGCAGTGAATTCTCAGGGACAATTGAAGCTTTCTTT.

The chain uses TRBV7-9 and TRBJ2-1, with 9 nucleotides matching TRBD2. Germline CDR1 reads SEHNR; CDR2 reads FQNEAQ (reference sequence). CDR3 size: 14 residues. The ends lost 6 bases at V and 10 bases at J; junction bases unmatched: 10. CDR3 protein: CASSPSGTNQEQFF. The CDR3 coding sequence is TGTGCCAGCAGTCCTAGCGGGACTAACCAAGAGCAGTTCTTC.

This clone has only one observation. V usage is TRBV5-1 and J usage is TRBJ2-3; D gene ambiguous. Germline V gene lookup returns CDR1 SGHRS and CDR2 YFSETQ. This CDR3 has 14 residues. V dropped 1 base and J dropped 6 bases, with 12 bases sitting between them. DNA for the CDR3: TGCGCCAGCAGCTTGCGCCCCGGTGGGGATACGCAGTATTTT. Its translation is CASSLRPGGDTQYF.

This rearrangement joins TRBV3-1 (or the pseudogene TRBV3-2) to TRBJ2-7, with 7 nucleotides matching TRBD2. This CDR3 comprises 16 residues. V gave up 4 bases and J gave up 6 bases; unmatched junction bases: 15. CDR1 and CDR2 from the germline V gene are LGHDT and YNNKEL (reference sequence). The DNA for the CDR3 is TGTGCCAGCAGCCGAGCGCAGACTAGCCGACCCCTCGAGCAGTACTTC. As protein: CASSRAQTSRPLEQYF.

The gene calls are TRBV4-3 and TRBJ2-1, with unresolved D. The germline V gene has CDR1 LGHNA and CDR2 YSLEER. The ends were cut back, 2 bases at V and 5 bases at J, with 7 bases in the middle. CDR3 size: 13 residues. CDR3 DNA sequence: TGCGCCAGCAGCCAAACTAAGAACAATGAGCAGTTCTTC. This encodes CASSQTKNNEQFF.